This TCR beta chain was captured in a study of CD4+ T cells in melanoma. Study-wide results and caveats: CD8+ T cell, macrophage and B cell function reportedly correlated with neoantigen-specific CD4+ T cells. In melanoma, neoantigen-specific CD4+ T cells reportedly differed in differentiation state.

As regards this clone: What it binds is not known.

V lost 0 bases to trimming and J lost 1 base, with 15 bases between them. This CDR3 comprises 17 residues. Germline values: CDR1 LGHNA, CDR2 YNFKEQ. Data came from immunoSEQ multiplex PCR; TCRdb stores just in-frame clones and leaves some out. The profile shows 9,000 to 13,000 clones, roughly 63% of them singletons. Sequenced sample: cells from a culture (not recorded whether cultured in vitro). J is TRBJ1-2 and V is TRBV4-2; a weak D match, TRBD1 (6 bases). This TCR derives from a human donor with melanoma. The chain's CDR3 is CASSQDPQGRGNYGYTF. The CDR3 DNA sequence: TGTGCCAGCAGCCAAGACCCCCAGGGGAGAGGTAACTATGGCTACACCTTC.